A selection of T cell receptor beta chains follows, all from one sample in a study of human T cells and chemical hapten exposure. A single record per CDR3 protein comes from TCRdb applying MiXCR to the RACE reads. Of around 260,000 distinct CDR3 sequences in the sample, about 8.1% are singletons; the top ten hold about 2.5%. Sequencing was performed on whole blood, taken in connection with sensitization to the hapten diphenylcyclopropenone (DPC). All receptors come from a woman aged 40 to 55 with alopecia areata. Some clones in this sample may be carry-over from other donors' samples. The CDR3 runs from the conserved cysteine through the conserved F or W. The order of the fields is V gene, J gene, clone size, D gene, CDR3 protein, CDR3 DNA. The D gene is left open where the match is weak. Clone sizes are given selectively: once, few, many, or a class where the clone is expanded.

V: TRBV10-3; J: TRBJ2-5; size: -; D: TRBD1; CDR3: CANNHHQDRGLETQYF; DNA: TGTGCCAACAACCATCACCAGGACAGGGGGCTTGAGACCCAGTACTTC
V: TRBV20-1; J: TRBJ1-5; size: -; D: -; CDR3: CSASTDSNQPQHF; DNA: TGCAGTGCTTCGACAGATAGCAATCAGCCCCAGCATTTT
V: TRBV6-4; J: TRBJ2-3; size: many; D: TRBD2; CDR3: CASSDSRETDTQYF; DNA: TGTGCCAGCAGTGACTCGCGGGAGACAGATACGCAGTATTTT
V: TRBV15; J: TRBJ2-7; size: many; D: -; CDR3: CATSREVEYEQYF; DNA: TGTGCCACCAGCAGAGAGGTGGAATACGAGCAGTACTTC
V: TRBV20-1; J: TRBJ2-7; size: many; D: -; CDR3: CSARGGGQSLYEQYF; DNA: TGCAGTGCTAGAGGGGGCGGCCAGAGCCTCTACGAGCAGTACTTC
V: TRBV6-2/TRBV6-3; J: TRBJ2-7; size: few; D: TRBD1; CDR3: CASSNGQGLTYEQYF; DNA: TGTGCCAGCAGTAATGGACAGGGGCTTACCTACGAGCAGTACTTC
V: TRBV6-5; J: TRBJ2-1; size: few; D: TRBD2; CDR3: CASSYGVAGGSYNEQFF; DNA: TGTGCCAGCAGTTACGGGGTAGCGGGGGGCTCCTACAATGAGCAGTTCTTC
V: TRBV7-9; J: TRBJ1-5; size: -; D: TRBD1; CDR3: CASSLSGQTNQPQHF; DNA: TGTGCCAGCAGCTTATCGGGACAGACTAATCAGCCCCAGCATTTT
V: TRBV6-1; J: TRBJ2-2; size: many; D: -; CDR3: CAVSPGELFF; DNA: TGTGCCGTCTCTCCCGGGGAGCTGTTTTTT
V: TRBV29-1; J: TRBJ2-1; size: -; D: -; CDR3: CSGAPSVLYNEQFF; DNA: TGCAGCGGGGCCCCTAGCGTCCTCTACAATGAGCAGTTCTTC
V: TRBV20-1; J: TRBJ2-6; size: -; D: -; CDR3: CSATQGSGANVLTF; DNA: TGCAGTGCTACCCAAGGCTCTGGGGCCAACGTCCTGACTTTC
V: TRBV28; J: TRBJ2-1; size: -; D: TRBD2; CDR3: CASSFPSGEYNEQFF; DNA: TGTGCCAGCAGTTTCCCTAGCGGGGAGTACAATGAGCAGTTCTTC
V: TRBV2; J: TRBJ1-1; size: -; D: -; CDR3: CAILTENTEAFF; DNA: TGTGCCATACTAACAGAGAACACTGAAGCTTTCTTT
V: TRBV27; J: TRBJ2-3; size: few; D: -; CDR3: CASSLKGSGSDTQYF; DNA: TGTGCCAGCAGTTTAAAGGGATCGGGGTCAGATACGCAGTATTTT
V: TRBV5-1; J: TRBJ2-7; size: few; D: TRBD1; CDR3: CASSFDRGSDEQYF; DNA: TGCGCCAGCAGCTTTGACAGGGGATCTGACGAGCAGTACTTC
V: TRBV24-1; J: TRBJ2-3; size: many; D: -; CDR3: CATSERGEVDTQYF; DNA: TGTGCCACCAGTGAGCGGGGTGAGGTGGATACGCAGTATTTT
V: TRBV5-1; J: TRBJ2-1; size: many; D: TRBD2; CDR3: CASSPLAGEAYNEQFF; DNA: TGCGCCAGCAGCCCGTTAGCGGGAGAAGCCTACAATGAGCAGTTCTTC
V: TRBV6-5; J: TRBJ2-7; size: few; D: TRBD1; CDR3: CASYGQGADYEQYF; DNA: TGTGCCAGCTATGGACAGGGGGCGGACTACGAGCAGTACTTC
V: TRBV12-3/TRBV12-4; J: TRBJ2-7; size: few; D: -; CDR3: CASRAAYEQYF; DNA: TGTGCCAGCAGGGCAGCGTACGAGCAGTACTTC
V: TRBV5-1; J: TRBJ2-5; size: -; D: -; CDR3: CASSLDAAGDQETQYF; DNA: TGCGCCAGCAGTCTGGATGCGGCAGGAGACCAAGAGACCCAGTACTTC
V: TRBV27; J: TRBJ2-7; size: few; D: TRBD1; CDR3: CASSDEPGQGPYEQYF; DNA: TGTGCCAGCAGTGACGAGCCGGGACAGGGACCCTACGAGCAGTACTTC
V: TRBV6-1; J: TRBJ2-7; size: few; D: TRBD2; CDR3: CASSSRLAGEYEQYF; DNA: TGTGCCAGCAGCTCAAGACTAGCGGGAGAGTACGAGCAGTACTTC
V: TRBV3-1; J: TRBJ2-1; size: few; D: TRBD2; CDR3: CASSQEPGLVYNEQFF; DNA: TGTGCCAGCAGCCAAGAACCGGGACTAGTATACAATGAGCAGTTCTTC